Given below is one TCR beta chain in context. A TCRbeta library incorporating unique molecular identifiers was prepared. TCRdb ran MiXCR on the PCR reads and lists one entry per CDR3 protein. Among about 400,000 distinct CDR3 sequences listed, approximately 20% were seen once. This sample is part of a study of T-cell reconstitution after alpha-beta-depleted transplantation in children. CDR1 is SEHNR and CDR2 is FQNEAQ in the germline V gene (reference sequence). J was trimmed by 5 bases and V by 4 bases; bases with no gene match: 2. This CDR3 is built from 14 residues. This TCR was recovered from a human donor who donated a stem cell graft to a child with acute myeloid leukemia. Sequenced here: PBMCs from the stem cell graft donor, sampled from the stem cell graft. The V call is TRBV7-9, the J call TRBJ2-3; 11 nucleotides match TRBD2. CDR3 DNA sequence: TGTGCCAGCAGCTGGACTAGCGGGCAAGATACGCAGTATTTT. Protein: CASSWTSGQDTQYF.